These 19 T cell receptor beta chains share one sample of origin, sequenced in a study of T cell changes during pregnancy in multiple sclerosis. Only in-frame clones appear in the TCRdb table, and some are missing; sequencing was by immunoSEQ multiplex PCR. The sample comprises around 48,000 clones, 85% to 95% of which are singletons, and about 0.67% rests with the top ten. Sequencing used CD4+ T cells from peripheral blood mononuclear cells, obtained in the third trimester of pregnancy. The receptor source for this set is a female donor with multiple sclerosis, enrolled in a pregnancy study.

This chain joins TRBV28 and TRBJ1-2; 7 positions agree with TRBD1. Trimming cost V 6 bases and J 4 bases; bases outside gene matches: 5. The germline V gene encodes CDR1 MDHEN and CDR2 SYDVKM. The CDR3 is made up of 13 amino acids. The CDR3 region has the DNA TGTGCCAGCAGACCTCAGGGGGGCTATGGCTACACCTTC. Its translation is CASRPQGGYGYTF.

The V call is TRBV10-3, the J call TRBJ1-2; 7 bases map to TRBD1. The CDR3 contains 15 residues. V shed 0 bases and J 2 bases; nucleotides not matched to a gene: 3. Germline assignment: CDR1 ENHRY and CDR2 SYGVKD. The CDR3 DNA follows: TGTGCCATCAGTGAGTCGGACAGGTGGAACTATGGCTACACCTTC. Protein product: CAISESDRWNYGYTF.

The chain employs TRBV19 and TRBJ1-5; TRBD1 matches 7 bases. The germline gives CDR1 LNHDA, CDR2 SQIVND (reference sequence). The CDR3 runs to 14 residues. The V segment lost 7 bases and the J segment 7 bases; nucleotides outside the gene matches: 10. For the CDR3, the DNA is TGTGCCAGTACCCCCAGGGGGGACGAGCAGCCCCAGCATTTT. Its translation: CASTPRGDEQPQHF.

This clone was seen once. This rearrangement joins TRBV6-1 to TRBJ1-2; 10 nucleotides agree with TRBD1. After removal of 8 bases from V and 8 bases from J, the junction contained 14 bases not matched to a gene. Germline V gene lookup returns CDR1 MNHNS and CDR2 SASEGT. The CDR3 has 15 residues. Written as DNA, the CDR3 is TGTGCCAGCCGGGACAGGGGTAGATCGGAAGTGGGCTACACCTTC. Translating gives CASRDRGRSEVGYTF.

Here the CDR3 reads CASGLVFGTSGSFGTDTQYF. The CDR3 region has the DNA TGTGCTAGTGGTTTGGTATTTGGGACTAGCGGGAGTTTTGGCACAGATACGCAGTATTTT. J is TRBJ2-3 and V is TRBV12-5, with TRBD2 matching over 14 bases. V shed 0 bases, J shed 1 base, and the junction held 9 bases outside the gene matches. The germline V gene encodes CDR1 LGHNT and CDR2 FRNRAP. The CDR3 totals 20 residues.

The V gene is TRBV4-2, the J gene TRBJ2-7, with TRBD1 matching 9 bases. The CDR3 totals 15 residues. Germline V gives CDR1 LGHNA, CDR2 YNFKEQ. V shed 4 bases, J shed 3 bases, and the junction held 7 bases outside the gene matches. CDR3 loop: CASSLDRGEDYEQYF. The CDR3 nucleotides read TGTGCCAGCAGCCTCGACAGGGGGGAAGACTACGAGCAGTACTTC.

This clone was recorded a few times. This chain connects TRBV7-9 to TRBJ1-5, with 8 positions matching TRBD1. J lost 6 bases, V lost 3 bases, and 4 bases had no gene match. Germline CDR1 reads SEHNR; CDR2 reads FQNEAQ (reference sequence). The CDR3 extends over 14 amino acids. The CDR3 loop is CASSFDRGGQPQHF. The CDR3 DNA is TGTGCCAGCAGCTTCGACAGGGGAGGTCAGCCCCAGCATTTT.

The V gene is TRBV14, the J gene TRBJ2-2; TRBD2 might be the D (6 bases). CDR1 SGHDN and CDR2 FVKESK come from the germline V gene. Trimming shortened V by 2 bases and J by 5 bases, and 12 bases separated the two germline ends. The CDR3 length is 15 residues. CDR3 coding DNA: TGTGCCAGCAGCCAATCCGGGAGATGGACCGGGGAGCTGTTTTTT. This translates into CASSQSGRWTGELFF. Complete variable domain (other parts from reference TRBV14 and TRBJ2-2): EAGVTQFPSHSVIEKGQTVTLRCDPISGHDNLYWYRRVMGKEIKFLLHFVKESKQDESGMPNNRFLAERTGGTYSTLKVQPAELEDSGVYFCASSQSGRWTGELFFGEGSRLTVL.

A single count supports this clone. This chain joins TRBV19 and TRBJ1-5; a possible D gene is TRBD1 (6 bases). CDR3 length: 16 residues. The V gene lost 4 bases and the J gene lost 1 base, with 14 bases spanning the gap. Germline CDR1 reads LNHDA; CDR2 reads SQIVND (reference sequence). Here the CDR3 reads CASSTQGTRSNQPQHF. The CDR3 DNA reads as TGTGCCAGTAGTACACAGGGAACCCGGAGCAATCAGCCCCAGCATTTT.

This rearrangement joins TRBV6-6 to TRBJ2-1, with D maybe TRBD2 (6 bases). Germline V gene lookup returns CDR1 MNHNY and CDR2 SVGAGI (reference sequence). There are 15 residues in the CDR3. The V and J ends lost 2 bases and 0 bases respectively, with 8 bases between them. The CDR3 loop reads CASSYLRGSYNEQFF. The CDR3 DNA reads TGTGCCAGCAGTTACCTGCGGGGCTCCTACAATGAGCAGTTCTTC.

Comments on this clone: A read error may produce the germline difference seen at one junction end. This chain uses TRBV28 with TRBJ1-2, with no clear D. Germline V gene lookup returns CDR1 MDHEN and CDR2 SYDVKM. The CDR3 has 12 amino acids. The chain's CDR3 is CASSFKLFGSAF. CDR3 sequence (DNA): TGTGCCAGCAGTTTTAAGCTTTTTGGTTCCGCCTTC.

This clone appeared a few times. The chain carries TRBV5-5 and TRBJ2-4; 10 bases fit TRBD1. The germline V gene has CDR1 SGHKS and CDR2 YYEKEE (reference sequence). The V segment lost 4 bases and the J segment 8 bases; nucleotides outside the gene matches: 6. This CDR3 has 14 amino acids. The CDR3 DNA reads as TGTGCCAGCAGCCGTGGGACAGGGGTAGACATTCAGTACTTC. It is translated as CASSRGTGVDIQYF.

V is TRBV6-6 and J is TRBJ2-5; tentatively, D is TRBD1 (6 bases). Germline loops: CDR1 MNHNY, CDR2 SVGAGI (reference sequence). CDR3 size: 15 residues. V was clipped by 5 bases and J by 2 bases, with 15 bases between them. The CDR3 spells CASSPGQFLQETQYF. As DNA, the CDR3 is TGTGCCAGCAGTCCCGGACAGTTTCTACAAGAGACCCAGTACTTC.

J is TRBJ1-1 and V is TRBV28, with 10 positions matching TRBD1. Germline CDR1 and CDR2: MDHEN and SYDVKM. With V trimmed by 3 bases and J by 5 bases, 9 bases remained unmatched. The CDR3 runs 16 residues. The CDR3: CASSFWRQGAVTEAFF. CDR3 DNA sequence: TGTGCCAGCAGTTTTTGGAGACAGGGGGCTGTTACTGAAGCTTTCTTT.

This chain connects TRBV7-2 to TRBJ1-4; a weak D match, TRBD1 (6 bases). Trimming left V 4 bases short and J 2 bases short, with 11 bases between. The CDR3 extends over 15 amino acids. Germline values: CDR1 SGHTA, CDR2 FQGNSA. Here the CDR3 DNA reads TGTGCCAGCAGCTCAAACAGGGTTACTAATGAAAAACTGTTTTTT. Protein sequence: CASSSNRVTNEKLFF.

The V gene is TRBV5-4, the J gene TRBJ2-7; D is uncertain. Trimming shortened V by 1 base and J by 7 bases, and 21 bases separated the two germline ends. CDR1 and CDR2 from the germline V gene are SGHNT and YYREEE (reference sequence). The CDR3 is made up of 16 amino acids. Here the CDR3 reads CASSLSGPRHLREQYF. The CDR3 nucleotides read TGTGCCAGCAGCTTGTCGGGTCCCCGCCACCTCCGGGAGCAGTACTTC.

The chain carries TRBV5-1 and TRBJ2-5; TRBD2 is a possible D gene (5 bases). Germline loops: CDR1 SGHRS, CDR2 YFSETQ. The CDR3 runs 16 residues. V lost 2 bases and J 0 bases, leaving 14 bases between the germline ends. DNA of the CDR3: TGCGCCAGCAGCTTTTTGGCGGGCCACAACCAAGAGACCCAGTACTTC. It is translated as CASSFLAGHNQETQYF.

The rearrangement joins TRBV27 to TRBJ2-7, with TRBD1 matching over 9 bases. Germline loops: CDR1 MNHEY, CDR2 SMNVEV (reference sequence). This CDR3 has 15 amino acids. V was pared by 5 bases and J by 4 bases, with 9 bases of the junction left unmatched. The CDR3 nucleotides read TGTGCCAGCAGTCGATACAGGGGGCGAGAATACGAGCAGTACTTC. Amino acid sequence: CASSRYRGREYEQYF.

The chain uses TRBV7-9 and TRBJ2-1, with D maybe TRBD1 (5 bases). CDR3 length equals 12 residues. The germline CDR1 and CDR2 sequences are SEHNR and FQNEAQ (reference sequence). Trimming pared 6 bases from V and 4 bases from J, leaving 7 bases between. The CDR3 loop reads CASRSGYNEQFF. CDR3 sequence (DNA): TGTGCCAGCAGATCAGGGTACAATGAGCAGTTCTTC.